The 5 T cell receptor beta chains below all came from one sample that was sequenced in a study of blood T cells in healthy people across ages. Combining a sample-barcoded 5' primer with a J-beta primer mix, a second PCR ran for 7 to 11 cycles. In TCRdb, the 5' RACE reads were re-called with MiXCR into one record per CDR3 protein. The sample carries roughly 730,000 distinct CDR3 sequences, about 61% recorded once. The sample consisted of blood. The source is a middle-aged man in good health.

The rearrangement links TRBV7-2 to TRBJ1-1; D unresolved. The CDR3 spans 17 residues. Trimming pared 5 bases from V and 5 bases from J, leaving 24 bases between. Germline V gives CDR1 SGHTA, CDR2 FQGNSA. CDR3 DNA sequence: TGTGCCAGCAGCCGTACGTCACCTGGCCGTCTAGGAACTGAAGCTTTCTTT. It is translated as CASSRTSPGRLGTEAFF.

This sequence joins TRBV2 and TRBJ2-1; weak D call: TRBD1 (6 bases). V was clipped by 1 base and J by 13 bases, with 20 bases between them. The CDR3 spans 15 residues. CDR1 SNHLY and CDR2 FYNNEI come from the germline V gene. The CDR3 coding sequence is TGTGCCAGCAGTGAAGGGGGACACCTCGGCTCTATCCAGTTCTTC. Its protein product is CASSEGGHLGSIQFF.

V usage is TRBV29-1 and J usage is TRBJ2-1; TRBD2 might be the D (6 bases). Germline assignment: CDR1 SQVTM and CDR2 ANQGSEA. V was trimmed by 1 base and J by 4 bases, leaving 11 bases between them. The CDR3 runs 14 residues. The CDR3 bases are TGCAGCGTTGAAGCCGCGGGACCTTACAATGAGCAGTTCTTC. This translates into CSVEAAGPYNEQFF.

This chain joins TRBV7-2 and TRBJ2-1; TRBD2 agrees at 7 bases. Trimming removed 1 base from V and 6 bases from J; junction bases left unmatched: 9. Germline values: CDR1 SGHTA, CDR2 FQGNSA. This CDR3 spans 16 amino acids. The CDR3, as DNA: TGTGCCAGCAGCTTAGTAGCTAGCGGAAATCTCAATGAGCAGTTCTTC. Amino acids: CASSLVASGNLNEQFF. The full variable domain, with the rest looked up from reference TRBV7-2 and TRBJ2-1, is GAGVSQSPSNKVTEKGKDVELRCDPISGHTALYWYRQSLGQGLEFLIYFQGNSAPDKSGLPSDRFSAERTGGSVSTLTIQRTQQEDSAVYLCASSLVASGNLNEQFFGPGTRLTVL.

The chain employs TRBV12-3 or TRBV12-4 and TRBJ1-2, with D perhaps matching TRBD1 (5 bases). The CDR3 length is 13 residues. Trimming cost V 10 bases and J 4 bases, with 16 bases left between them. CDR3 loop: CATYRRPSYGYTF. The CDR3 nucleotides read TGTGCCACCTACAGGAGACCCTCCTATGGCTACACCTTC.